The rows below give T cell receptor beta chains drawn from one sample of a study of cytomegalovirus exposure and HLA in healthy donors. Clones were read by immunoSEQ multiplex PCR, and TCRdb kept only the in-frame ones, dropping some. Of some 45,000 clones in the sample, around 94% were seen once. Sequencing used PBMCs. Source of these receptors: a woman between 18 and 29 years old in good health and CMV-seropositive. CDR3s include the opening cysteine and the closing phenylalanine or tryptophan. A D gene is named only where the DNA matches it firmly. Not every row has a clone size; where given, it reads once, few, many or a size class.

TRBJ2-7,NA,TRBV11-2,once,CASSSWRGEQYF,TGTGCCAGCAGCTCGTGGCGGGGCGAGCAGTACTTC
TRBJ2-1,TRBD1,TRBV10-3,NA,CAISGDLPGQGAGYEQFF,TGTGCCATCAGTGGTGACCTACCGGGACAGGGGGCCGGGTATGAGCAGTTCTTC
TRBJ2-7,TRBD1,TRBV19,once,CASSIVGQGDYEQYF,TGTGCCAGTAGTATAGTTGGACAGGGGGACTACGAGCAGTACTTC
TRBJ2-7,NA,TRBV5-5,NA,CASSFIPYEQYF,TGTGCCAGCAGCTTCATCCCATACGAGCAGTACTTC
TRBJ2-1,NA,TRBV27,NA,CASSLGLFNEQFF,TGTGCCAGCAGTCTAGGACTGTTCAATGAGCAGTTCTTC
TRBJ2-3,TRBD1,TRBV10-3,once,CATGQGETDTQYF,TGTGCCACCGGACAGGGGGAAACAGATACGCAGTATTTT
TRBJ1-1,NA,TRBV11-3,NA,CASSLSGKDTEAFF,TGTGCCAGCAGCTTGTCAGGGAAGGACACTGAAGCTTTCTTT
TRBJ2-1,TRBD2,TRBV7-8,NA,CASSLAPGLRSLEQFF,TGTGCCAGCAGCTTAGCCCCGGGACTACGATCATTGGAGCAGTTCTTC
TRBJ1-1,NA,TRBV9,NA,CASSVAGGDTEAFF,TGTGCCAGCAGCGTAGCAGGAGGCGATACTGAAGCTTTCTTT
TRBJ2-1,TRBD2,TRBV4-2,NA,CASSRLAGDYNEQFF,TGTGCCAGCAGCCGACTAGCGGGAGACTATAATGAGCAGTTCTTC
TRBJ2-3,TRBD2,TRBV29-1,NA,CSVVAGSGVSTDTQYF,TGCAGCGTCGTAGCCGGCAGCGGGGTTAGCACAGATACGCAGTATTTT
TRBJ2-3,NA,TRBV11-3,NA,CASSLDRLVDTQYF,TGTGCCAGCAGCTTAGACAGGCTGGTTGATACGCAGTATTTT
TRBJ2-1,TRBD2,TRBV7-9,NA,CASSLIVAGEGNEQFF,TGTGCCAGCAGCTTAATCGTAGCGGGAGAGGGCAATGAGCAGTTCTTC
TRBJ2-5,NA,TRBV7-9,NA,CASSLETESGETQYF,TGTGCCAGCAGCTTAGAAACGGAATCGGGGGAGACCCAGTACTTC
TRBJ2-7,TRBD2,TRBV6-1,few,CASSPRGTSENEQYF,TGTGCCAGCAGCCCAAGAGGGACTAGCGAGAACGAGCAGTACTTC
TRBJ2-1,TRBD1,TRBV28,NA,CATRQGIYNEQFF,TGTGCCACCAGACAGGGGATCTACAATGAGCAGTTCTTC
TRBJ2-5,TRBD1,TRBV6-5,NA,CASRRDRGLRETQYF,TGTGCCAGCAGGAGGGACAGGGGGCTTAGGGAGACCCAGTACTTC
TRBJ2-7,NA,TRBV19,NA,CASRTNDRTYEQYF,TGTGCCAGTAGAACTAACGACAGGACCTACGAGCAGTACTTC
TRBJ1-1,NA,TRBV30,NA,CAWSTWGGDREYTEAFF,TGTGCCTGGAGCACATGGGGGGGTGATAGGGAGTACACTGAAGCTTTCTTT
TRBJ2-2,TRBD2,TRBV9,NA,CASSAHTGLAINTGELFF,TGTGCCAGCAGCGCCCACACGGGACTAGCTATTAACACCGGGGAGCTGTTTTTT
TRBJ2-1,TRBD2,TRBV13,NA,CASSWPSGGYNEQFF,TGTGCCAGCAGCTGGCCTAGCGGTGGATACAATGAGCAGTTCTTC
TRBJ2-1,NA,TRBV7-3,NA,CASSLGSGTNEQFF,TGTGCCAGCAGCTTAGGATCGGGTACCAATGAGCAGTTCTTC
TRBJ2-7,NA,TRBV15,NA,CATSRGSGSYEQYF,TGTGCCACCAGCAGAGGGTCAGGCTCCTACGAGCAGTACTTC
TRBJ2-1,TRBD2,TRBV9,NA,CASSVSGRAGDEQFF,TGTGCCAGCAGCGTAAGCGGGAGGGCTGGAGATGAGCAGTTCTTC
TRBJ2-5,TRBD1,TRBV27,few,CASSLGGGGTGNYF,TGTGCCAGCAGTTTAGGCGGAGGTGGGACAGGAAATTACTTC
TRBJ1-2,TRBD1,TRBV28,NA,CASRQAGGNGYTF,TGTGCCAGCAGACAGGCAGGGGGCAATGGCTACACCTTC
TRBJ2-3,TRBD1,TRBV6-1,NA,CASQDREADTQYF,TGTGCCAGTCAGGACAGGGAGGCAGATACGCAGTATTTT
TRBJ1-4,NA,TRBV7-9,NA,CASSFLGGAREKLFF,TGTGCCAGCAGCTTCCTGGGAGGGGCACGAGAAAAACTGTTTTTT
TRBJ1-2,TRBD1,TRBV5-1,NA,CASSLATGVGYTF,TGCGCCAGCAGCTTGGCTACAGGGGTCGGCTACACCTTC
TRBJ2-3,NA,TRBV7-9,once,CASSLTSSTDTQYF,TGTGCCAGCAGCTTAACTAGTTCCACAGATACGCAGTATTTT